This T cell receptor beta chain stems from a study of T cell responses to AZD1222 COVID-19 vaccine. The study's findings and limits: At 160-218 and 743-854, vaccine-associated CD4 TCRs were dominant, and they spanned spike. Spike-specific TCR breadth and depth went up after people got two AZD1222 doses. Clonal diversity was possibly underestimated, and the donors were mostly white British, with more females. Scientists sampled the repertoires only once the peak T cell response had passed.

The CDR3 contains 13 residues. Germline CDR1 and CDR2: ENHRY and SYGVKD. Worth noting for this clone: As yet, its antigen is unknown. At one end the junction does not follow the germline gene, possibly because of a read error.

Sequencing used immunoSEQ multiplex PCR; TCRdb keeps in-frame clones, though not all of them. The table shows around 100,000 clones, with about 88% occurring only once. The sample here was peripheral blood, taken on day 0 of AZD1222 vaccination. The chain employs TRBV10-3 and TRBJ1-2, with 9 bases fitting TRBD1. The receptor's source is an adult in good health. DNA for the CDR3: TGTGCCTTCAGGACAGGGGATAACAATGGCTACACCTTC. As protein: CAFRTGDNNGYTF.